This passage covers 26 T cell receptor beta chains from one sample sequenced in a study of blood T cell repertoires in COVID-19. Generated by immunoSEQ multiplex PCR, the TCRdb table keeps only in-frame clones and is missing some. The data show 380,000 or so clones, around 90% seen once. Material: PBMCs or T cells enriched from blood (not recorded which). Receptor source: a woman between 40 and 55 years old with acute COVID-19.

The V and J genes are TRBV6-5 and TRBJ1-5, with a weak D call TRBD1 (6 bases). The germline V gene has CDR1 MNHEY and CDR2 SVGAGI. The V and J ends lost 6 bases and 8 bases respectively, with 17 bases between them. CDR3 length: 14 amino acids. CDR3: CASRAYRAGKPQHF. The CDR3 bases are TGTGCCAGCAGAGCTTACAGGGCCGGGAAGCCCCAGCATTTT.

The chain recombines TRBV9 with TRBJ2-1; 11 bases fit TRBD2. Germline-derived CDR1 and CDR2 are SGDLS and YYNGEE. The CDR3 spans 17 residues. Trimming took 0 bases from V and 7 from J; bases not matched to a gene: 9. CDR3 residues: CASSVGLSGGARNEQFF. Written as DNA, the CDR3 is TGTGCCAGCAGCGTAGGGCTTAGCGGGGGGGCCAGAAATGAGCAGTTCTTC.

The CDR3 coding sequence is TGTGCCAGCAGCTCACCTGGACAGGGAGGGACTGAAGCTTTCTTT. Translated: CASSSPGQGGTEAFF. The gene calls are TRBV7-9 and TRBJ1-1; TRBD1 agrees at 8 bases. The trim removed 4 bases at V and 5 bases at J, leaving 9 bases unmatched. There are 15 residues in the CDR3. Germline assignment: CDR1 SEHNR and CDR2 FQNEAQ (reference sequence).

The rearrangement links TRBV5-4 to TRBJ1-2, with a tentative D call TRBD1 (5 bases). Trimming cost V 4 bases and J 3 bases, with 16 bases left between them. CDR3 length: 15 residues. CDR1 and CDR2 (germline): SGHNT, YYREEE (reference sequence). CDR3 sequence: CASSQTDKGHYGYTF. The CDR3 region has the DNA TGTGCCAGCAGCCAAACGGACAAAGGCCACTATGGCTACACCTTC.

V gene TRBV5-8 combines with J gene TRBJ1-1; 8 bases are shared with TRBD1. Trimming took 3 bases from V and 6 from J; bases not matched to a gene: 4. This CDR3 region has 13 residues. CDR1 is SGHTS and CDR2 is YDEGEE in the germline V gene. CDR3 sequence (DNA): TGTGCCAGCAGCTCGGACAGGGCGGCTGAAGCTTTCTTT. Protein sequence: CASSSDRAAEAFF.

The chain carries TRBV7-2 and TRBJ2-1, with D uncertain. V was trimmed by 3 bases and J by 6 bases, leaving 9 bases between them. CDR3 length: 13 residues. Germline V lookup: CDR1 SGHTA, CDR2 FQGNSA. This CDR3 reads CASSFPGSNEQFF. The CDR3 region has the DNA TGTGCCAGCAGCTTCCCAGGCAGCAATGAGCAGTTCTTC.

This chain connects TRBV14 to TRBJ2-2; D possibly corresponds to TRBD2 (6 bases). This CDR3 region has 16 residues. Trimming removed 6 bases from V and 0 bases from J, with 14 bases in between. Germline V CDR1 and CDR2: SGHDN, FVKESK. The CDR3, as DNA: TGTGCCAGCAGTCCCCGGCGCGGGGCGAACACCGGGGAGCTGTTTTTT. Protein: CASSPRRGANTGELFF.

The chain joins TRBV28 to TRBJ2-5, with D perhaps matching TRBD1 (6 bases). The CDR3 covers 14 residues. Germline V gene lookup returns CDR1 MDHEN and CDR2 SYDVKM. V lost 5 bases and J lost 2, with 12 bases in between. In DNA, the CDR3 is TGTGCCAGCAGTCTGCGACAGGAACAAGAGACCCAGTACTTC. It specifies CASSLRQEQETQYF.

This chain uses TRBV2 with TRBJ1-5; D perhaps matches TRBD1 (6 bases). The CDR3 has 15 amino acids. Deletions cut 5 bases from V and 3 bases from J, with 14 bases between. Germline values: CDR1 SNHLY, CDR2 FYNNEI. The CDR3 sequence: CASSIDRSSNQPQHF. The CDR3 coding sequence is TGTGCCAGCAGTATAGACAGGTCTTCCAATCAGCCCCAGCATTTT.

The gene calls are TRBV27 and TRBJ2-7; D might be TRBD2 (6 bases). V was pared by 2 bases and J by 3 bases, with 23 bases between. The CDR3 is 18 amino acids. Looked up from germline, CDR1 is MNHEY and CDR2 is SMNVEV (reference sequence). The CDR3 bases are TGTGCCAGCAGTTTAGGCTTGGTAGGCCCGGGGGTGGTCTACGAGCAGTACTTC. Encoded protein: CASSLGLVGPGVVYEQYF.

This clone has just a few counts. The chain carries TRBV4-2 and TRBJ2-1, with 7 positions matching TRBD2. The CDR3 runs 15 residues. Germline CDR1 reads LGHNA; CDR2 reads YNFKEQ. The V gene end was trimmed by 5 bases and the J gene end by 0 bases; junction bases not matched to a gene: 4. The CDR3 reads CASSNERGSYNEQFF. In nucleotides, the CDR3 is TGTGCCAGCAGCAATGAGCGGGGCTCCTACAATGAGCAGTTCTTC.

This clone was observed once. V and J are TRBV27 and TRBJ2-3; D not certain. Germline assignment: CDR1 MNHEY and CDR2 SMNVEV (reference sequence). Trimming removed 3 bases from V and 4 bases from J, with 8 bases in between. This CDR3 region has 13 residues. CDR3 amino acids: CASSFLGADTQYF. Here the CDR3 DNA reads TGTGCCAGCAGTTTCCTAGGCGCAGATACGCAGTATTTT.

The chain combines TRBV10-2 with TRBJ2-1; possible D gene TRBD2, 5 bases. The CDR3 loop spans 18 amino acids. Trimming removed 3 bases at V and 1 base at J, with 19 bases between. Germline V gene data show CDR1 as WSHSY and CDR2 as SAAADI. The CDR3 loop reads CASSDSDFFLRSYNEQFF. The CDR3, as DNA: TGCGCCAGCAGTGATTCGGACTTTTTCCTGAGGTCCTACAATGAGCAGTTCTTC.

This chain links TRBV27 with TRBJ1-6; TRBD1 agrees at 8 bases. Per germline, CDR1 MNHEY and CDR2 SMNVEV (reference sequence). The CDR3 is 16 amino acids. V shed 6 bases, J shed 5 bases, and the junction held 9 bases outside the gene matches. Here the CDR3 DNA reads TGTGCCAGCAGCCCGGACAGGGTTAGTCATAATTCACCCCTCCACTTT. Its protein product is CASSPDRVSHNSPLHF.

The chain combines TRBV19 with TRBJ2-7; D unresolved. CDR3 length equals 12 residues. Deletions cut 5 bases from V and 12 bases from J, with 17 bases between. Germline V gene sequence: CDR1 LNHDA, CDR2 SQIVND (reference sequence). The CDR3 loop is CASSPDSASRYF. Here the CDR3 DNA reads TGTGCCAGTAGTCCCGACTCGGCGAGTCGGTACTTC.

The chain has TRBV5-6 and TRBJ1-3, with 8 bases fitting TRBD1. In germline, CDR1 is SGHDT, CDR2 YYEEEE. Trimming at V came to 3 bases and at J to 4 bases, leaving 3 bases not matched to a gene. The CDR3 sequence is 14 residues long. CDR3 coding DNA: TGTGCCAGCAGCTGGACAGGGCTAGGAAACACCATATATTTT. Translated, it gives CASSWTGLGNTIYF.

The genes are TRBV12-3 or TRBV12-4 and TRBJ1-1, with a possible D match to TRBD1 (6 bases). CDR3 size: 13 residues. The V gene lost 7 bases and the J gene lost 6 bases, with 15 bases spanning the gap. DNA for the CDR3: TGTGCCAGCACCGTTGGACAGTGGGCTGAAGCTTTCTTT. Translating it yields CASTVGQWAEAFF.

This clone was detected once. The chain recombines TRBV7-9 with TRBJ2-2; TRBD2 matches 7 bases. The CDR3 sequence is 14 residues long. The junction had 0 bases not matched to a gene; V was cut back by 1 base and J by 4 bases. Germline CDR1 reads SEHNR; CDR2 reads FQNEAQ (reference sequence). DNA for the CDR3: TGTGCCAGCAGCTTAGGCGGGGGCACCGGGGAGCTGTTTTTT. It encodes CASSLGGGTGELFF.

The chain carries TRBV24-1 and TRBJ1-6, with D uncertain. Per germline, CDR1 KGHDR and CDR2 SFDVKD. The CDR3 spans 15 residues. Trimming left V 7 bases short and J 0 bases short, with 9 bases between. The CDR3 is CATRIESSYNSPLHF. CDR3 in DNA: TGTGCCACCAGAATAGAGAGCTCCTATAATTCACCCCTCCACTTT.

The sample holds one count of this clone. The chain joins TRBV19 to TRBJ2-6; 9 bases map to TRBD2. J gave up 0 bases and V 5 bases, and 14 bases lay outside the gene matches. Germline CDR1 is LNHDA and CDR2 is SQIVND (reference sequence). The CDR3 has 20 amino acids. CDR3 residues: CASSPPRRTSVSSGANVLTF. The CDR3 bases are TGTGCCAGTAGTCCCCCCCGCAGGACTAGCGTTAGCTCTGGGGCCAACGTCCTGACTTTC.

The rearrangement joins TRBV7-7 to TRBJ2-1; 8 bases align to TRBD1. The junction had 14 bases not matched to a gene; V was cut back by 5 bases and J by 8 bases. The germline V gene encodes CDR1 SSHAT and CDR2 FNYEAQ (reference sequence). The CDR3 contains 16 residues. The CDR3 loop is CASSPQRTGLRYEQFF. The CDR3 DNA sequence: TGTGCCAGCAGCCCCCAGAGGACAGGGCTACGGTATGAGCAGTTCTTC.

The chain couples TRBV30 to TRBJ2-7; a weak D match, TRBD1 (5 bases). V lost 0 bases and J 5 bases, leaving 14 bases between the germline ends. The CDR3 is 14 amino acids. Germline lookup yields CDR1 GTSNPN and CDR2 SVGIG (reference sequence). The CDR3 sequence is CAWSVGQGFDEQYF. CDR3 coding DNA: TGTGCCTGGAGTGTAGGTCAGGGTTTCGACGAGCAGTACTTC.

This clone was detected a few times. CDR3 loop: CASSGRGTGDQPQHF. DNA for the CDR3: TGTGCCAGTAGTGGGAGAGGGACAGGAGATCAGCCCCAGCATTTT. The chain couples TRBV19 to TRBJ1-5, with 8 bases aligning to TRBD1. The trim removed 5 bases at V and 5 bases at J, leaving 8 bases unmatched. CDR3 length: 15 amino acids. Germline-derived CDR1 and CDR2 are LNHDA and SQIVND (reference sequence).

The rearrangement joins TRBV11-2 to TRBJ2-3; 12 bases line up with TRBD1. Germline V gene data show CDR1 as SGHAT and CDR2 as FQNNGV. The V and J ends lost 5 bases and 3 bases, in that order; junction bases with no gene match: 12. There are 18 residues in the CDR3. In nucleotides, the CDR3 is TGTGCCAGCAGCATTAACCGGGACAGGGGGCGGAGGACAGATACGCAGTATTTT. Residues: CASSINRDRGRRTDTQYF.

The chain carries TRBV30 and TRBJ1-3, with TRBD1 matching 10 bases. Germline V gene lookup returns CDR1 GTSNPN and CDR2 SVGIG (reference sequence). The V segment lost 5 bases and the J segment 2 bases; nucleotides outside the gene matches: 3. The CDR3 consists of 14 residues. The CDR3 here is CAWGTGVPGNTIYF. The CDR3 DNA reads TGTGCCTGGGGGACAGGGGTGCCTGGAAACACCATATATTTT.

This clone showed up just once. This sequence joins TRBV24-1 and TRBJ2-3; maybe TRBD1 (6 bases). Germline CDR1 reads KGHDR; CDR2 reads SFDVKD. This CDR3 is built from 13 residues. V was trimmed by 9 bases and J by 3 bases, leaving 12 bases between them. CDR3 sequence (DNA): TGTGCCACCGGAGGCAGGGGTACAGATACGCAGTATTTT. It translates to CATGGRGTDTQYF.